These T cell receptor beta chains were read from a single sample in a study of T cell responses to AZD1222 COVID-19 vaccine. The data were produced by immunoSEQ multiplex PCR, yet TCRdb's version contains in-frame clones alone and is incomplete. The sample lists approximately 110,000 clones; approximately 88% were seen once. The specimen comprised peripheral blood, sampled on day 0 of AZD1222 vaccination. The source is an adult in good health. The CDR3 runs from the conserved cysteine through the conserved F or W. A D gene is named only where the DNA matches it firmly. Clone size, where shown, is once, few, many, or a class for clones that have expanded.

TRBV10-3,TRBJ1-1,.,once,CAISLDVRNTEAFF,TGTGCCATCAGCCTGGACGTGAGGAACACTGAAGCTTTCTTT
TRBV7-9,TRBJ2-5,TRBD1,.,CASSLAPATGPQYF,TGTGCCAGCAGCTTAGCGCCCGCGACAGGGCCCCAGTACTTC
TRBV19,TRBJ1-5,TRBD1,.,CASTPGQGNQPQHF,TGTGCCAGTACTCCGGGACAGGGGAATCAGCCCCAGCATTTT
TRBV18,TRBJ1-2,TRBD1,.,CASSPREGAQGYTF,TGTGCCAGCTCACCAAGAGAGGGGGCGCAGGGCTACACCTTC
TRBV24-1,TRBJ1-5,.,.,CATSDSGNDQPQHF,TGTGCCACCAGTGATTCTGGAAATGATCAGCCCCAGCATTTT
TRBV2,TRBJ1-6,.,.,CASRLTGAYSPLHF,TGTGCCAGCAGGCTCACGGGTGCTTACTCACCCCTCCACTTT
TRBV10-1,TRBJ1-5,.,.,CAKEEPRDGINHSQPQHF,TGCGCCAAAGAGGAACCCCGGGACGGAATCAATCATAGTCAGCCCCAGCATTTT
TRBV4-2,TRBJ2-1,TRBD2,.,CASSQDRSSGGNNEQFF,TGTGCCAGCAGCCAAGATAGATCTAGCGGGGGAAACAATGAGCAGTTCTTC
TRBV28,TRBJ1-4,.,.,CASSRGGSAGEKLFF,TGTGCCAGCAGCCGGGGGGGATCGGCCGGTGAAAAACTGTTTTTT
TRBV2,TRBJ2-5,TRBD2,.,CASSAPGGRGETQYF,TGTGCCAGCAGTGCCCCTGGGGGGAGGGGAGAGACCCAGTACTTC
TRBV7-8,TRBJ1-2,TRBD1,.,CASSLSRGQAYGYTF,TGTGCCAGCAGCTTATCCCGGGGACAGGCCTATGGCTACACCTTC
TRBV2,TRBJ2-1,TRBD2,.,CASSTGTRYGNEQFF,TGTGCCAGCAGTACCGGGACTAGATACGGCAATGAGCAGTTCTTC